These T cell receptor beta chains were read from a single sample in a study of cytomegalovirus exposure and HLA in healthy donors. Clones were read by immunoSEQ multiplex PCR, and TCRdb kept only the in-frame ones, dropping some. This sample has approximately 150,000 clones, with 80% found just once. The sequencing input was PBMCs. The receptors come from a man aged 40-50 years in good health and CMV-seronegative. The CDR3 runs from the conserved cysteine through the conserved F or W.

j_call	v_call	cdr3_aa
TRBJ2-7	TRBV19	CASSPGGGVEQYF
TRBJ2-7	TRBV5-4	CASSLGQKAYEQYF
TRBJ2-5	TRBV10-3	CAIGRGETQYF
TRBJ1-6	TRBV2	CASSRTGSNNSPLHF
TRBJ2-2	TRBV7-2	CASSGQGAPRDTGELFF
TRBJ1-1	TRBV7-9	CASSHPPPGTEAFF
TRBJ1-2	TRBV15	CATSRDGWRETGYTF
TRBJ2-2	TRBV19	CASTPWGGGSTGELFF
TRBJ2-7	TRBV10-3	CAHGQATYEQYF
TRBJ1-1	TRBV5-4	CASSPQQGDHTEAFF
TRBJ2-5	TRBV5-1	CASRLVSGGYQETQYF
TRBJ2-1	TRBV7-8	CASSLVLAGGQSSYNEQFF
TRBJ2-7	TRBV5-1	CASSLDREAREQYF
TRBJ2-3	TRBV10-1	CASSGRTSGPRSTDTQYF
TRBJ1-3	TRBV5-1	CASSLGDSGNTIYF
TRBJ1-3	TRBV5-6	CASSPQFTGGIGNTIYF
TRBJ2-7	TRBV5-1	CASGDYSYEQYF
TRBJ1-6	TRBV7-2	CASSMRGTSYNSPLHF
TRBJ2-3	TRBV27	CASSPLATGITDTQYF
TRBJ2-1	TRBV28	CASSSGGMTYNEQFF
TRBJ1-2	TRBV7-7	CASGLGGYGYTF
TRBJ2-3	TRBV7-6	CASSPYSTDTQYF
TRBJ1-3	TRBV28	CASSIKAGKVSGNTIYF
TRBJ2-3	TRBV7-3	CASSPDTGVSTDTQYF
TRBJ2-7	TRBV23-1	CASSQNRDSYEQYF
TRBJ2-1	TRBV11-2	CASSMRADRVPYNEQFF
TRBJ1-2	TRBV14	CASSQQGAEGYTF
TRBJ2-3	TRBV30	CAWSVGGSGTDTQYF
TRBJ2-2	TRBV2	CASKRGAETGELFF
TRBJ1-2	TRBV7-9	CASSAPTGEGYTF
TRBJ1-1	TRBV11-3	CASSLGGVNTEAFF
TRBJ2-7	TRBV9	CASSPRDRPYEQYF
TRBJ1-5	TRBV7-2	CASSPGQGSQNQPQHF
TRBJ2-1	TRBV6-6	CASSSQGYNEQFF
TRBJ1-1	TRBV6-5	CASSFAPGGEAFF
TRBJ1-5	TRBV10-2	CASSGGQGEQPQHF
TRBJ2-1	TRBV28	CASGGLAGGGNEQFF
TRBJ2-7	TRBV7-8	CASSLVAGSYEQYF
TRBJ1-5	TRBV6-1	CASSGGQGSQPQHF
TRBJ2-7	TRBV6-1	CASSEHRGGEQYF
TRBJ2-7	TRBV5-1	CASLKAGTYEQYF
NA	TRBV5-4	CASSLGTGISYEQYF
TRBJ2-7	TRBV7-8	CASSLFGQDEQYF
TRBJ1-5	TRBV5-8	CASSSRLQPQHF
TRBJ2-3	TRBV4-1	CASSPSRTPGGTDTQYF
TRBJ1-6	TRBV5-6	CASSLAGAYNSPLHF
TRBJ2-2	TRBV7-9	CASSPSGANTGELFF
TRBJ2-1	TRBV6-6	CASSSPGGYNEQFF
TRBJ2-3	TRBV10-2	CASSEESYTDTQYF
TRBJ1-5	TRBV7-2	CASSSDRNQPQHF
TRBJ1-1	TRBV29-1	CSVVLTEAFF
TRBJ2-6	TRBV5-6	CASIRRTSGANVLTF
TRBJ2-2	TRBV18	CASSASGTSNTGELFF
TRBJ2-7	TRBV5-1	CASSLENTSGDEQYF
TRBJ1-1	TRBV28	CASREGLTEAFF